The present T cell receptor beta chain was sequenced within a study of T cells expressing NK-cell markers. TCRdb re-analyzed the 5' RACE reads; it lists each CDR3 protein once, without DNA. The sample table includes roughly 380,000 distinct CDR3 sequences. Overall study findings and caveats: Among CD8+ T cells from about six donors, dominant NKG2C+ clonotypes accounted for about 1.0-7.5%.

Germline V gene data show CDR1 as MNHNY and CDR2 as SVGAGI (reference sequence). The CDR3 contains 13 residues. As to this clonotype: The antigen is undetermined.

The sequenced sample consisted of blood T cells: a sorted CD56 or NKG2C T cell subset, CD4+ or CD8+ T cells, or bulk PBMC T cells (not recorded which). The V gene is TRBV6-6, the J gene TRBJ1-2. The TCR originated in a man between 18 and 69 years old in good health. The CDR3 loop reads CASSYLDNYGYTF.